This TCR beta chain was observed in a study of cytomegalovirus exposure and HLA in healthy donors. Overall study results and limits: There was a cluster of highly shared sequence variants that was likely a sequencing artifact. When analyzed later, a missense DCLRE1C variant was found to be linked to TCR beta V- and J-gene trimming.

V lost 1 base and J lost 4, with 16 bases in between. The germline CDR1 and CDR2 sequences are LNHDA and SQIVND (reference sequence). CDR3 length equals 16 residues. Worth noting for this clone: What it binds is unknown.

With 60 Vbeta and 13 Jbeta primers, the PCR was carried out. Produced via immunoSEQ multiplex PCR; TCRdb's table is partial and in-frame only. Of some 150,000 clones in the sample, around three quarters were seen once. Sequencing was carried out using PBMCs. J is TRBJ1-2 and V is TRBV19, with D perhaps TRBD1 (5 bases). This receptor was identified in a man aged 40-49 years in good health and CMV-seropositive. DNA of the CDR3: TGTGCCAGTAGTATAGGACCAGGGTTTCGTGGCTATGGCTACACCTTC. It specifies CASSIGPGFRGYGYTF.